The rows below give T cell receptor beta chains drawn from one sample of a study of control samples from healthy donors and cancer patients. The method was immunoSEQ multiplex PCR; TCRdb's version includes in-frame clones alone and lacks a portion of them. The table records about 100,000 clones, roughly 91% of them present only once. The sample taken for sequencing was blood. Receptor source: a young man in good health. The CDR3 runs from the conserved cysteine through the conserved F or W. D genes are given only for firm matches. Where a row states a size, it is once, few, many or the class of an expanded clone; other rows omit it.

d_call	v_call	j_call	clone_size	cdr3_aa	cdr3_nt
-	TRBV3-1/TRBV3-2	TRBJ2-1	once	CASSSPGQKYNEQFF	TGTGCCAGCAGCTCACCGGGACAAAAATACAATGAGCAGTTCTTC
-	TRBV6-2/TRBV6-3	TRBJ2-7	-	CASSTNAEGTYEQYF	TGTGCCAGCAGTACGAATGCGGAGGGGACCTACGAGCAGTACTTC
-	TRBV28	TRBJ2-1	-	CASSPLRVYNEQFF	TGTGCCAGCAGCCCCCTTAGGGTATACAATGAGCAGTTCTTC
-	TRBV3-1/TRBV3-2	TRBJ2-5	-	CASSQGGRGGKETQYF	TGTGCCAGCAGCCAAGGTGGGAGGGGGGGGAAAGAGACCCAGTACTTC
-	TRBV12-3/TRBV12-4	TRBJ1-1	-	CASKKKGNTEAFF	TGTGCCAGCAAAAAGAAGGGGAACACTGAAGCTTTCTTT
-	TRBV24-1	TRBJ2-5	-	CATSSIGGLGGETQYF	TGTGCCACCAGTTCCATAGGGGGACTAGGGGGCGAGACCCAGTACTTC
-	TRBV27	TRBJ1-2	-	CASSTQSRGASYGYTF	TGTGCCAGCAGTACCCAGTCCAGGGGAGCCTCCTATGGCTACACCTTC
-	TRBV7-3	TRBJ2-5	-	CASSLREAETQYF	TGTGCCAGCAGCTTAAGGGAAGCAGAGACCCAGTACTTC
-	TRBV7-9	TRBJ2-3	-	CASSSSSPEGATQYF	TGTGCCAGCAGCTCGTCCTCACCGGAGGGTGCTACGCAGTATTTT
-	TRBV4-2	TRBJ1-5	-	CASGDSNQPQHF	TGTGCCAGCGGGGATAGCAATCAGCCCCAGCATTTT
-	TRBV6-5	TRBJ2-1	-	CASSYSRVTYNEQFF	TGTGCCAGCAGTTACTCACGGGTTACCTACAATGAGCAGTTCTTC
-	TRBV25-1	TRBJ1-1	-	CASSDQGGGTEAFF	TGTGCCAGCAGTGACCAGGGTGGAGGCACTGAAGCTTTCTTT